This T cell receptor beta chain emerged from a study of blood T cell repertoires in COVID-19. Overall study context: COVID-19 samples collected from the United States, Italy and Spain covered acute and convalescent phases. Sample material is recorded as cDNA or gDNA derived from T cells, B-cell-depleted T cells, or PBMCs.

The CDR3 is made up of 15 amino acids. The V end lost 4 bases, the J end lost 5 bases, and 18 bases lay between the germline ends. Germline V CDR1 and CDR2: SEHNR, FQNEAQ (reference sequence). Per the original data handling: Amplifying reference gene primers gave estimates of nucleated cell counts. Measured with immunoSEQ multiplex PCR; TCRdb has only the in-frame clones, and not every one. The DNA gave D and trimming, while V, J and clone size come from that table. The table includes approximately 26,000 clones, about 90% detected once. The V call is TRBV7-9, the J call TRBJ2-7; perhaps TRBD1 as D (6 bases). The sequenced sample was peripheral blood. The sequence derives from a human donor in a cohort sampled during active COVID-19. CDR3: CASSSTQGASDEQYF. CDR3 nucleotide sequence: TGTGCCAGCAGCTCAACACAGGGCGCTTCGGACGAGCAGTACTTC.